Listed here are 10 T cell receptor beta chains from one sample, sequenced in a study of monozygotic twins with inflammatory bowel disease. From the 5' RACE reads, TCRdb lists one entry per CDR3 protein and no DNA. This repertoire comprises approximately 330,000 distinct CDR3 sequences; its ten largest clones make up approximately 2%. Input material: blood. Receptors originate from a human donor with ulcerative colitis or Crohn's disease, or a healthy co-twin of an affected twin (not recorded which).

The V call is TRBV7-2, the J call TRBJ1-2; the TCRdb D gene call, TRBD1, has no DNA to confirm it. Germline-derived CDR1 and CDR2 are SGHTA and FQGNSA. The CDR3 length is 14 residues. CDR3 loop: CASSSMTGPYGYTF.

V is TRBV5-1 and J is TRBJ1-2; lacking DNA, the TRBD1 call made by TCRdb goes unchecked. In germline, CDR1 is SGHRS, CDR2 YFSETQ. CDR3 size: 18 residues. The CDR3 loop is CASSLGPPGTSTNYGYTF.

V usage is TRBV11-2 and J usage is TRBJ2-1; TCRdb picks TRBD2, but there is no DNA to check that call. Germline V gene sequence: CDR1 SGHAT, CDR2 FQNNGV. There are 15 residues in the CDR3. CDR3: CASSFGREGYNEQFF.

The chain has TRBV7-9 and TRBJ1-2; the D call from TCRdb, TRBD1, cannot be confirmed without DNA. The length of the CDR3 is 14 residues. Germline lookup yields CDR1 SEHNR and CDR2 FQNEAQ (reference sequence). Here the CDR3 reads CASSSRDRHYGYTF. The full variable domain, rest sourced from reference TRBV7-9 and TRBJ1-2, is DTGVSQNPRHKITKRGQNVTFRCDPISEHNRLYWYRQTLGQGPEFLTYFQNEAQLEKSRLLSDRFSAERPKGSFSTLEIQRTEQGDSAMYLCASSSRDRHYGYTFGSGTRLTVV.

The genes are TRBV28 and TRBJ2-5; checking the TCRdb D call of TRBD1 is not possible without DNA. CDR3 length: 16 residues. Germline V lookup: CDR1 MDHEN, CDR2 SYDVKM. The CDR3 spells CASSSPLGSPQETQYF.

This chain connects TRBV29-1 to TRBJ2-1; lacking DNA, the TRBD2 call made by TCRdb goes unchecked. This CDR3 contains 11 residues. The germline V gene encodes CDR1 SQVTM and CDR2 ANQGSEA. Here the CDR3 reads CSVGAGGPQFF.

V usage is TRBV19 and J usage is TRBJ2-3; TCRdb names TRBD2, which stays unverified in the absence of DNA. Germline V gene lookup returns CDR1 LNHDA and CDR2 SQIVND (reference sequence). The CDR3 runs 14 residues. The CDR3: CATRRTSGTDTQYF.

The chain recombines TRBV20-1 with TRBJ2-3; the D gene TCRdb calls, TRBD2, cannot be checked with no DNA. The CDR3 runs to 14 residues. In germline, CDR1 is DFQATT, CDR2 SNEGSKA (reference sequence). This CDR3 is CSAMVSGGTDTQYF.

The chain has TRBV5-1 and TRBJ2-1. The germline V gene has CDR1 SGHRS and CDR2 YFSETQ. The CDR3 is 13 residues long. CDR3 loop: CASSLGRFNEQFF.

The chain is built from TRBV12-5 and TRBJ1-1; TCRdb calls TRBD1, which cannot be checked without DNA. Germline loops: CDR1 LGHNT, CDR2 FRNRAP. There are 14 residues in the CDR3. The CDR3 protein is CASGKGQGNTEAFF. Drawing the rest from reference TRBV12-5 and TRBJ1-1, the complete variable domain is DARVTQTPRHKVTEMGQEVTMRCQPILGHNTVFWYRQTMMQGLELLAYFRNRAPLDDSGMPKDRFSAEMPDATLATLKIQPSEPRDSAVYFCASGKGQGNTEAFFGQGTRLTVV.